These T cell receptor beta chains were read from a single sample in a study of T cell repertoires in cytomegalovirus infection. Their antigens remain unidentified. From the reads, TCRdb called clonotypes with MiXCR, one entry per CDR3 protein. The table has a few hundred thousand distinct CDR3 sequences, roughly 25% seen once. The sample was cultured PBMCs, taken from culture after CMV antigen stimulation. The origin of the receptors is a human donor in good health (CMV status not recorded). Some clones in this sample may be carry-over from other donors' samples. CDR3s include the opening cysteine and the closing phenylalanine or tryptophan. The order of the fields is D gene, V gene, clone size, J gene, CDR3 DNA, CDR3 protein. A D gene is named only where the DNA matches it firmly. Clone size is not always given. Where it is, it says once, few, many or a class for expanded clones.

>-|TRBV4-3|-|TRBJ1-6
TGCGCCAGCAGCCAAGAGTATGGCTATAATTCACCCCTCCACTTT
CASSQEYGYNSPLHF
>TRBD1|TRBV5-1|many|TRBJ1-1
TGCGCCAGCAGCCCCATGGGAGGGGGCCAGGGAACTGAAGCTTTCTTT
CASSPMGGGQGTEAFF
>-|TRBV7-3|many|TRBJ2-3
TGTGCCAGCAGCTTAAACCAGTTTCCAGATACGCAGTATTTT
CASSLNQFPDTQYF
>-|TRBV6-5|-|TRBJ2-4
TGTGCCAGCAGTCAACGTACGGGAGCCAAAAACATTCAGTACTTC
CASSQRTGAKNIQYF
>-|TRBV12-3/TRBV12-4|few|TRBJ1-1
TGTGCCAGCACTCTAGGGGCCCCGAACACTGAAGCTTTCTTT
CASTLGAPNTEAFF
>-|TRBV7-2|many|TRBJ1-5
TGTGCCAGCAGCTCCAGTGTAGAGCAGCCCCAGCATTTT
CASSSSVEQPQHF
>-|TRBV12-3/TRBV12-4|-|TRBJ1-5
TGTGCCAGCGGAGCACGGCAGGGTCATAATCAGCCCCAGCATTTT
CASGARQGHNQPQHF
>TRBD2|TRBV10-2|few|TRBJ2-5
TGCGCCACCATTTCCGGGAGGCTAGCGGTAGAGACCCAGTACTTC
CATISGRLAVETQYF
>TRBD2|TRBV12-3/TRBV12-4|-|TRBJ2-7
TGTGCCAGCAGTGTGTCAGCGGGAGTATCCTACGAGCAGTACTTC
CASSVSAGVSYEQYF
>-|TRBV3-1|-|TRBJ1-2
TGTGCCAGCAGCCAAGAAGGACAACCCTATGGCTACACCTTC
CASSQEGQPYGYTF
>-|TRBV7-2|many|TRBJ1-2
TGTGCCAGCACCGGCCCCGCAGGGACGGGTGGCTACACCTTC
CASTGPAGTGGYTF
>-|TRBV7-9|-|TRBJ2-1
TGTGCCAGCAGCCCGAAAACTCGGGATGAGCAGTTCTTC
CASSPKTRDEQFF
>-|TRBV7-2|many|TRBJ2-5
TGTGCCAGCAGCTTAGTAATGCAAGAGACCCAGTACTTC
CASSLVMQETQYF
>-|TRBV28|many|TRBJ1-1
TGTGCCAGCAGTCCCAGTGGGACGGGACAACGGAGCACTGAAGCTTTCTTT
CASSPSGTGQRSTEAFF
>-|TRBV20-1|few|TRBJ2-7
TGCAGTGCTAGAGATTCGGACAGCGTTATGGGGCAGTACTTC
CSARDSDSVMGQYF
>-|TRBV7-2|many|TRBJ2-6
TGTGCCAGCAGCTTAAAGGTTGGGGCCAACGTCCTGACTTTC
CASSLKVGANVLTF
>TRBD1|TRBV19|few|TRBJ1-1
TGTGCCAGTAGTACGTCCGGGACAGGGAGCACTGAAGCTTTCTTT
CASSTSGTGSTEAFF
>TRBD2|TRBV24-1|few|TRBJ2-3
TGTGCCACCAGTGTTCCTAGCGGGACTAGCACAGATACGCAGTATTTT
CATSVPSGTSTDTQYF
>TRBD1|TRBV6-1|few|TRBJ2-5
TGTGCCAGCAGTTACCTCGGGACAGGGACGGAGACCCAGTACTTC
CASSYLGTGTETQYF
>-|TRBV19|few|TRBJ2-1
TGTGCCAGGCCGGGACCCCGCTACAATGAGCAGTTCTTC
CARPGPRYNEQFF
>-|TRBV7-2|-|TRBJ1-1
TGTGCCAGCAGCTTAACCCCGATGGGGCAGAGGAACACTGAAGCTTTCTTT
CASSLTPMGQRNTEAFF
>-|TRBV9|-|TRBJ1-3
TGTGCCAGCAGCCCGGGGGCGTATGGAAACACCATATATTTT
CASSPGAYGNTIYF
>-|TRBV7-3|-|TRBJ1-1
TGTGCCAGCAGCCCGGAAGGGCGAGGGACTGAAGCTTTCTTT
CASSPEGRGTEAFF
>TRBD1|TRBV7-8|many|TRBJ1-1
TGTGCCAGCAGCCCAGACAGGGCGAACACTGAAGCTTTCTTT
CASSPDRANTEAFF
>TRBD2|TRBV19|few|TRBJ2-2
TGTGCCAGTAGTACTAGCGGGGCCGGGGAGCTGTTTTTT
CASSTSGAGELFF
>TRBD1|TRBV7-8|many|TRBJ2-1
TGTGCCAGCAGCTTGGGACAGGGAAGGGTCAATGAGCAGTTCTTC
CASSLGQGRVNEQFF
>TRBD2|TRBV12-3/TRBV12-4|-|TRBJ2-2
TGTGCCAGCAGTCCCGTTAGCGGGGGTAACACCGGGGAGCTGTTTTTT
CASSPVSGGNTGELFF
>-|TRBV7-2|few|TRBJ2-4
TGTGCCAGCAGCCCCTCTAGCGTCTCCCTGGGGCACATTCAGTACTTC
CASSPSSVSLGHIQYF